This TCR beta chain derives from a study of shared clonotypes between healthy human individuals. Repertoires were generated with immunoSEQ multiplex PCR, while TCRdb's copy carries only in-frame clones and drops some. The table lists 550,000 to 700,000 clones, 55% to 85% of them singletons. The CDR3 consists of 14 residues. V was cut by 4 bases and J by 5 bases, with 14 bases left in between. Germline lookup yields CDR1 ENHRY and CDR2 SYGVKD. Sample: memory CD4+ T cells sorted from blood. Subset here: CD45RA-negative fraction. The V gene is TRBV10-3, the J gene TRBJ1-2; a possible D gene is TRBD1 (5 bases). The receptor was derived from a woman in her twenties or thirties in good health. CDR3 sequence (DNA): TGTGCCATCAGTGCCCGGGGGGGAGATTATGGCTACACCTTC. It encodes CAISARGGDYGYTF.